These 13 T cell receptor beta chains came from one sample sequenced in a study of T cell changes during pregnancy in multiple sclerosis. Only in-frame clones appear in the TCRdb table, and some are missing; sequencing was by immunoSEQ multiplex PCR. The profile shows 35,000 to 45,000 clones, 85% to 95% of them singletons. The sample in question was CD4+ T cells from peripheral blood mononuclear cells, obtained in the first trimester of pregnancy. The source of these receptors is a female donor with multiple sclerosis, enrolled in a pregnancy study.

This clone was detected once. The rearrangement joins TRBV5-1 to TRBJ1-3; tentatively, D is TRBD1 (6 bases). Germline values: CDR1 SGHRS, CDR2 YFSETQ. The CDR3 totals 14 residues. The ends were cut back, 5 bases at V and 3 bases at J, with 12 bases in the middle. CDR3 amino acids: CASRQGFGGNTIYF. CDR3 DNA sequence: TGCGCCAGCAGACAGGGATTCGGTGGAAACACCATATATTTT. Combining the CDR3 with reference TRBV5-1 and TRBJ1-3 gives the whole variable domain KAGVTQTPRYLIKTRGQQVTLSCSPISGHRSVSWYQQTPGQGLQFLFEYFSETQRNKGNFPGRFSGRQFSNSRSEMNVSTLELGDSALYLCASRQGFGGNTIYFGEGSWLTVV.

The genes are TRBV2 and TRBJ2-1; 9 nucleotides align to TRBD1. The trim removed 5 bases at V and 4 bases at J, leaving 12 bases unmatched. The CDR3 covers 17 residues. Per the germline V gene, CDR1 is SNHLY and CDR2 is FYNNEI. The CDR3 DNA reads as TGTGCCAGCAGTAGGGACAGGGTACGATTTTGGTACAATGAGCAGTTCTTC. This translates into CASSRDRVRFWYNEQFF.

The V and J genes are TRBV19 and TRBJ1-4, with TRBD1 as a possible D gene (6 bases). This CDR3 is built from 15 residues. V was shortened by 6 bases and J by 8 bases, with 19 bases between the two germline ends. The V gene's germline CDR1 is LNHDA and CDR2 SQIVND (reference sequence). The CDR3 reads CASSHIPGAGEKLFF. The CDR3 DNA reads as TGTGCCAGTAGCCATATCCCAGGGGCAGGGGAAAAACTGTTTTTT.

This clone was seen once. The rearrangement links TRBV19 to TRBJ1-5; D is undetermined. The V gene's germline CDR1 is LNHDA and CDR2 SQIVND (reference sequence). Trimming pared 6 bases from V and 1 base from J, leaving 7 bases between. CDR3 size: 13 residues. CDR3 loop: CASRSRSNQPQHF. For the CDR3, the DNA is TGTGCCAGTAGATCCCGGAGCAATCAGCCCCAGCATTTT.

The gene calls are TRBV19 and TRBJ2-1; D is possibly TRBD1 (5 bases). Per the germline V gene, CDR1 is LNHDA and CDR2 is SQIVND (reference sequence). Trimming cost V 1 base and J 2 bases, with 12 bases left between them. The CDR3 totals 16 residues. CDR3 in amino acids: CASSIVGRVPYNEQFF. Here the CDR3 DNA reads TGTGCCAGTAGTATAGTTGGCAGGGTCCCCTACAATGAGCAGTTCTTC. The whole variable domain, remainder taken from reference TRBV19 and TRBJ2-1, is DGGITQSPKYLFRKEGQNVTLSCEQNLNHDAMYWYRQDPGQGLRLIYYSQIVNDFQKGDIAEGYSVSREKKESFPLTVTSAQKNPTAFYLCASSIVGRVPYNEQFFGPGTRLTVL.

The rearrangement joins TRBV4-1 to TRBJ1-3, with 7 bases fitting TRBD1. Germline trimming cut 1 base from V and 4 bases from J; bases unmatched to any gene: 10. The CDR3 has 17 amino acids. CDR1 is MGHRA, CDR2 YSYEKL, per germline. The CDR3 spells CASSQGGGRDRGNTIYF. CDR3 coding DNA: TGCGCCAGCAGCCAAGGAGGAGGACGGGACAGAGGAAACACCATATATTTT.

The V and J genes are TRBV7-2 and TRBJ1-1; D unclear. Looked up from germline, CDR1 is SGHTA and CDR2 is FQGNSA. The V end was cut by 3 bases, the J end by 3 bases, with 11 bases between. This CDR3 is 14 amino acids long. DNA of the CDR3: TGTGCCAGCAGCTTTGTACGGGGTTACACTGAAGCTTTCTTT. Amino acid sequence: CASSFVRGYTEAFF. The variable domain in full, with the rest retrieved from reference TRBV7-2 and TRBJ1-1, is GAGVSQSPSNKVTEKGKDVELRCDPISGHTALYWYRQSLGQGLEFLIYFQGNSAPDKSGLPSDRFSAERTGGSVSTLTIQRTQQEDSAVYLCASSFVRGYTEAFFGQGTRLTVV.

The genes are TRBV7-2 and TRBJ2-1, with 13 bases that match TRBD2. Germline V gene lookup returns CDR1 SGHTA and CDR2 FQGNSA. This CDR3 region has 17 residues. The trim removed 0 bases at V and 7 bases at J, leaving 6 bases unmatched. The chain's CDR3 is CASSLARTSGSRNEQFF. In DNA form, the CDR3 reads TGTGCCAGCAGCTTAGCAAGGACTAGCGGGAGTAGGAATGAGCAGTTCTTC.

The chain couples TRBV18 to TRBJ1-3; D is ambiguous. The CDR3 is made up of 17 amino acids. The germline V and J ends were trimmed by 1 base and 4 bases, with 17 bases remaining between them. Germline CDR1 KGHSH, CDR2 LQKENI. The DNA of the CDR3 is TGTGCCAGCTCACCACTCCCCGGAAAAACGGGAGGAAACACCATATATTTT. Translated: CASSPLPGKTGGNTIYF.

The rearrangement links TRBV15 to TRBJ2-5, with TRBD1 matching 7 bases. The CDR3 is 15 amino acids. Germline CDR1 and CDR2: LNHNV and YYDKDF (reference sequence). V lost 9 bases and J lost 1; bases outside the gene matches: 11. The DNA of the CDR3 is TGTGCCACTAAGGTCACAGGGGCATTCCAAGAGACCCAGTACTTC. The encoded protein is CATKVTGAFQETQYF.

V gene TRBV7-9 combines with J gene TRBJ1-2, with 7 nucleotides matching TRBD1. Germline-derived CDR1 and CDR2 are SEHNR and FQNEAQ (reference sequence). This CDR3 is built from 12 residues. V lost 6 bases and J lost 8; bases outside the gene matches: 6. The CDR3 coding sequence is TGTGCCAGCAGACCTGACAGGGACGGCTACACCTTC. This gives the protein CASRPDRDGYTF.

V gene TRBV5-4 combines with J gene TRBJ1-2; D ambiguous. The length of the CDR3 is 15 residues. The V gene lost 0 bases and the J gene lost 2 bases, with 11 bases spanning the gap. Germline V CDR1 and CDR2: SGHNT, YYREEE (reference sequence). The CDR3 sequence is CASSLGREGNYGYTF. The CDR3, as DNA: TGTGCCAGCAGCTTGGGGAGGGAGGGCAACTATGGCTACACCTTC. The variable domain in full, completed from reference TRBV5-4 and TRBJ1-2, reads ETGVTQSPTHLIKTRGQQVTLRCSSQSGHNTVSWYQQALGQGPQFIFQYYREEENGRGNFPPRFSGLQFPNYSSELNVNALELDDSALYLCASSLGREGNYGYTFGSGTRLTVV.

The chain recombines TRBV19 with TRBJ2-7, with 9 nucleotides matching TRBD1. CDR1 is LNHDA and CDR2 is SQIVND in the germline V gene (reference sequence). V shed 10 bases, J shed 3 bases, and the junction held 4 bases outside the gene matches. The CDR3 contains 12 residues. The CDR3 region has the DNA TGTGCCACCTCGGACAGGGGCTACGAGCAGTACTTC. It codes for CATSDRGYEQYF. Filled out from reference TRBV19 and TRBJ2-7, the complete variable domain reads DGGITQSPKYLFRKEGQNVTLSCEQNLNHDAMYWYRQDPGQGLRLIYYSQIVNDFQKGDIAEGYSVSREKKESFPLTVTSAQKNPTAFYLCATSDRGYEQYFGPGTRLTVT.